This T cell receptor beta chain was observed in a study of blood T cell repertoires in COVID-19. Study-level background: Some COVID-19 samples were acute and others convalescent; all came from the United States, Italy and Spain.

Germline CDR1 reads SGHRS; CDR2 reads YFSETQ. The CDR3 consists of 16 residues. Trimming removed 4 bases from V and 2 bases from J, with 18 bases in between. Per the original data handling: Counts of nucleated cells, estimated from reference gene primer amplification, were obtained. The repertoire was sequenced with immunoSEQ multiplex PCR; TCRdb's copy has only in-frame clones and lacks some. The D gene and trimming were derived from the DNA, and the V and J assignments and clone size from that table. The data show about 49,000 clones, with approximately 80% seen just once and 2.5% to 3% held by the top ten.

This receptor was obtained from a woman between 55 and 75 years old with acute or convalescent COVID-19. The rearrangement links TRBV5-1 to TRBJ1-2; D is possibly TRBD1 (5 bases). The sequencing input was peripheral blood. The DNA for the CDR3 is TGCGCCAGCAGCCGGGGGACGGAACTGAAGAACTATGGCTACACCTTC. This encodes CASSRGTELKNYGYTF.